Sequencing of this T cell receptor (beta chain) was carried out in a study of tumor-infiltrating lymphocytes in primary liver carcinoma. Unsorted bulk tissue, roughly 20-33 mg of it, served as the source for co-extraction of RNA and DNA. Each tumor specimen held more than 85% viable tumor cells. Priming with a constant-region primer yielded TCR beta cDNA from about 500 ng total RNA. Investigators got TCR beta libraries out of three nested multiplex PCR rounds, done with slightly modified ARM-PCR. It was with TRBV1-TRBV30 forward primers and a C-beta reverse primer that the first two PCR rounds were run, at around 9 cycles each. TCRdb re-called the multiplex PCR reads through MiXCR, storing one row per CDR3 protein. The sample holds 100,000 to 150,000 distinct CDR3 sequences; roughly 69% are singletons and the top ten take approximately 10%. The study, taken as a whole, reports: When set against blood, tumors had a significantly higher top-250-clone fraction (p = 0.039).

With respect to this clonotype: The antigen remains undetermined.

With 11 bases clipped from V and 4 bases from J, the junction kept 9 bases outside the gene matches. The CDR3 length is 14 residues. Germline CDR1 reads ENHRY; CDR2 reads SYGVKD. This receptor was taken from a woman in her fifties or sixties with primary liver carcinoma and hepatitis B virus infection. J is TRBJ2-5 and V is TRBV10-3; TRBD2 aligns across 11 bases. Specimen: liver tumor tissue from sampling region 1. Subset reported: tumor region T1, superior pole. Here the CDR3 reads CAARLAGSSETQYF. DNA for the CDR3: TGTGCCGCTCGACTAGCGGGAAGTTCAGAGACCCAGTACTTC.